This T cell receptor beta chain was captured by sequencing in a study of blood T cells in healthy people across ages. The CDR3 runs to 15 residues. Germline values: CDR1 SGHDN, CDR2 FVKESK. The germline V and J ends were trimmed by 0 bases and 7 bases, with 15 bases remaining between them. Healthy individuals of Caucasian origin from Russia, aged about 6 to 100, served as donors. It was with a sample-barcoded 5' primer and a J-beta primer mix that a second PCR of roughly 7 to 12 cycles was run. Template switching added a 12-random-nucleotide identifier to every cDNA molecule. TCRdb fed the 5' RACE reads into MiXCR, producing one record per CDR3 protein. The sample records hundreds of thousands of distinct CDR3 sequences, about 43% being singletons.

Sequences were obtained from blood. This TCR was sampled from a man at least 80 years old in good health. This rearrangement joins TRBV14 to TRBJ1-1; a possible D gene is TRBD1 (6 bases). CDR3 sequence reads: CASSQDGNREVEAFF. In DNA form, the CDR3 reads TGTGCCAGCAGCCAAGATGGGAACAGGGAAGTTGAAGCTTTCTTT.